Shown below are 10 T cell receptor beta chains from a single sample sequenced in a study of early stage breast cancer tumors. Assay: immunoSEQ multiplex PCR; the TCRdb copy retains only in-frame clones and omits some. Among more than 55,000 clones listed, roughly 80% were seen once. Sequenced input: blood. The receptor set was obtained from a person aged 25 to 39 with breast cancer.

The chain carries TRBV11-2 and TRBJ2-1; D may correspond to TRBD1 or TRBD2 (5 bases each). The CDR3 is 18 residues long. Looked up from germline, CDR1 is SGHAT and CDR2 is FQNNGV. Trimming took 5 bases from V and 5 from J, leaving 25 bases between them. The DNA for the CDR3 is TGTGCCAGCAGCAGGTCCCCCCTCCGGGACCCGCACCACAATGAGCAGTTCTTC. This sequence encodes CASSRSPLRDPHHNEQFF.

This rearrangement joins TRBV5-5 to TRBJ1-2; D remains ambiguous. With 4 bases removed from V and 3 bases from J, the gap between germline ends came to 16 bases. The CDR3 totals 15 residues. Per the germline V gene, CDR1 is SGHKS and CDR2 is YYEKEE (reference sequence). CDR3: CASSTTFPSHYGYTF. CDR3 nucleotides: TGTGCCAGCAGCACAACCTTTCCGAGCCACTATGGCTACACCTTC.

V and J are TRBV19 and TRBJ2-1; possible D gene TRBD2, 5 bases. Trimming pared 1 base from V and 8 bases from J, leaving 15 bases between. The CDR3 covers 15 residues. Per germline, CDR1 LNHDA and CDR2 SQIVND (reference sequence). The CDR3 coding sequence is TGTGCCAGTAGTATAGCGGACTTAGCCCAGCATGAGCAGTTCTTC. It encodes CASSIADLAQHEQFF.

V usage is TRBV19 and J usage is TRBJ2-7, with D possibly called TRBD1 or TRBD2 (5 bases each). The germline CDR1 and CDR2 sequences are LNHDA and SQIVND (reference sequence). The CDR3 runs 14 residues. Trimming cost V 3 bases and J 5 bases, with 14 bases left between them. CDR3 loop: CASSIGGVTHEQYF. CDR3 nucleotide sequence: TGTGCCAGTAGTATTGGGGGAGTGACCCACGAGCAGTACTTC.

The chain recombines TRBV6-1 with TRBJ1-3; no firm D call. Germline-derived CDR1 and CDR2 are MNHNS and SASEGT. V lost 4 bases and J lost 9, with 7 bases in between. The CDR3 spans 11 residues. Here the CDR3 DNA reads TGTGCCAGCAGTGCTGAACCCACCATATATTTT. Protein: CASSAEPTIYF.

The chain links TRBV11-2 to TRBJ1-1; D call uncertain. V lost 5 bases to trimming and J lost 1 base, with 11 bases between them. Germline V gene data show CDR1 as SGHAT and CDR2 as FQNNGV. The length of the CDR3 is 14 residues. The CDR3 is CASSPPWGNTEAFF. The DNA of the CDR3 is TGTGCCAGCAGCCCGCCCTGGGGGAACACTGAAGCTTTCTTT. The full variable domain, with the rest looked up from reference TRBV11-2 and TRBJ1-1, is EAGVAQSPRYKIIEKRQSVAFWCNPISGHATLYWYQQILGQGPKLLIQFQNNGVVDDSQLPKDRFSAERLKGVDSTLKIQPAKLEDSAVYLCASSPPWGNTEAFFGQGTRLTVV.

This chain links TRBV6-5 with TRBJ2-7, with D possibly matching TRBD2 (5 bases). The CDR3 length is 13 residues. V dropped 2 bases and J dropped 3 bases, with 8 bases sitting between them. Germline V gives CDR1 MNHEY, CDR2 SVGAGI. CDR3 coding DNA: TGTGCCAGCAGTTACGACGGGATCTACGAGCAGTACTTC. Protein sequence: CASSYDGIYEQYF.

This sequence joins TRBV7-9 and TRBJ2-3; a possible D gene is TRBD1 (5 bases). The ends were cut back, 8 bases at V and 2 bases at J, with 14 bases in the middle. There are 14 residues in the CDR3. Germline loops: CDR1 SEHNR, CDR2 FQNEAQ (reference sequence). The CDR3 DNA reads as TGTGCCAGCTTGGGGCAGGCAGCCACAGATACGCAGTATTTT. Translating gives CASLGQAATDTQYF. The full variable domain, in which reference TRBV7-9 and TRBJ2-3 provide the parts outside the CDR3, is DTGVSQNPRHKITKRGQNVTFRCDPISEHNRLYWYRQTLGQGPEFLTYFQNEAQLEKSRLLSDRFSAERPKGSFSTLEIQRTEQGDSAMYLCASLGQAATDTQYFGPGTRLTVL.

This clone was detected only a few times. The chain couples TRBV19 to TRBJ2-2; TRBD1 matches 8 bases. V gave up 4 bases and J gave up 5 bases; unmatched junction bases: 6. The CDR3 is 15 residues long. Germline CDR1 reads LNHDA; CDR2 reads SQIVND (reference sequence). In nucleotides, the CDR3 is TGTGCCAGTAGTACCGGACAGGGTAGAACCGGGGAGCTGTTTTTT. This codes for CASSTGQGRTGELFF.

CDR3: CASNPGGTGGLEQYF. The CDR3 coding sequence is TGTGCCAGTAATCCAGGGGGGACAGGGGGCCTCGAGCAGTACTTC. The J gene is TRBJ2-7, the V gene TRBV19, with 12 bases fitting TRBD1. The germline gives CDR1 LNHDA, CDR2 SQIVND (reference sequence). The CDR3 runs 15 residues. Trimming cost V 7 bases and J 6 bases; bases outside gene matches: 10.